The 32 T cell receptor beta chains below all came from one sample that was sequenced in a study of Ad26.COV2.S vaccination and SARS-CoV-2 variants. Treatment in this sample: approximately 18 received Ad26.COV2.S at low or high dose, single or two shots; about 5 received placebo; per-sample allocation not given. Collection of the samples took place on day 63 after the first injection of vaccine or placebo. Libraries were prepared by immunoSEQ multiplex PCR; TCRdb keeps only in-frame clonotypes and omits some of them. Of 500,000 or so clones listed, 87% are singletons. Sequenced here: peripheral blood, sampled in a trial of Ad26.COV2.S vaccine versus placebo. These receptors all stem from a person aged 18-65 years who received the Ad26.COV2.S COVID-19 vaccine or a placebo.

The chain joins TRBV30 to TRBJ1-1; D call uncertain. The CDR3 contains 12 residues. Trimming cost V 0 bases and J 3 bases, with 5 bases left between them. Germline V CDR1 and CDR2: GTSNPN, SVGIG (reference sequence). CDR3 sequence: CAWSVRDTEAFF. CDR3 nucleotide sequence: TGTGCCTGGAGTGTACGAGACACTGAAGCTTTCTTT.

With respect to this clone: This sample also contains other DNA sequences that code for the same CDR3. The chain employs TRBV7-2 and TRBJ1-5; 7 bases fit TRBD1. The germline V gene encodes CDR1 SGHTA and CDR2 FQGNSA. The CDR3 covers 14 residues. The trim removed 2 bases at V and 5 bases at J, leaving 3 bases unmatched. The CDR3, as DNA: TGTGCCAGCAGCTTACGTCAGGGGGATCAGCCCCAGCATTTT. Amino acid sequence: CASSLRQGDQPQHF. Full variable domain (rest looked up from reference TRBV7-2 and TRBJ1-5): GAGVSQSPSNKVTEKGKDVELRCDPISGHTALYWYRQSLGQGLEFLIYFQGNSAPDKSGLPSDRFSAERTGGSVSTLTIQRTQQEDSAVYLCASSLRQGDQPQHFGDGTRLSIL.

The chain recombines TRBV7-9 with TRBJ2-1; the match to TRBD2 covers 11 bases. V shed 9 bases and J 9 bases; nucleotides not matched to a gene: 10. CDR1 and CDR2 from the germline V gene are SEHNR and FQNEAQ (reference sequence). The CDR3 extends over 14 amino acids. CDR3 protein: CASTTSGSPGEQFF. In nucleotides, the CDR3 is TGTGCCAGTACCACTAGCGGGAGCCCCGGTGAGCAGTTCTTC.

V gene TRBV7-2 combines with J gene TRBJ2-3; TRBD1 matches 8 bases. Germline CDR1 is SGHTA and CDR2 is FQGNSA. There are 16 residues in the CDR3. V dropped 4 bases and J dropped 8; count of bases not matched to a gene: 14. The CDR3 DNA is TGTGCCAGCAGCTCCCGAGACAGGGGCCCTCATGGTACGCAGTATTTT. Translating gives CASSSRDRGPHGTQYF. The full variable domain, with the rest looked up from reference TRBV7-2 and TRBJ2-3, is GAGVSQSPSNKVTEKGKDVELRCDPISGHTALYWYRQSLGQGLEFLIYFQGNSAPDKSGLPSDRFSAERTGGSVSTLTIQRTQQEDSAVYLCASSSRDRGPHGTQYFGPGTRLTVL.

The rearrangement links TRBV10-3 to TRBJ1-5, with TRBD1 as a possible D gene (6 bases). CDR3 length equals 15 residues. CDR1 ENHRY and CDR2 SYGVKD come from the germline V gene. V lost 2 bases and J 3 bases, leaving 11 bases between the germline ends. This CDR3 reads CAISEEGGANQPQHF. The CDR3, as DNA: TGTGCCATCAGTGAGGAAGGGGGAGCCAATCAGCCCCAGCATTTT.

The CDR3 DNA is TGTGCCAGCAGTCCAAAGGCTCGGGGACCGATTAATGAAAAACTGTTTTTT. This sequence encodes CASSPKARGPINEKLFF. The V gene is TRBV4-2, the J gene TRBJ1-4; a weak D match, TRBD1 (5 bases). Germline V CDR1 and CDR2: LGHNA, YNFKEQ. The V end lost 6 bases, the J end lost 4 bases, and 21 bases lay between the germline ends. The CDR3 spans 17 residues.

This clone was recorded once. V usage is TRBV5-6 and J usage is TRBJ2-7, with TRBD1 as a possible D gene (6 bases). The germline CDR1 and CDR2 sequences are SGHDT and YYEEEE. The germline V and J ends were trimmed by 2 bases and 3 bases, with 12 bases remaining between them. The CDR3 runs to 14 residues. The CDR3 nucleotides read TGTGCCAGCAGCTTAGGGGGTGGGCTCTACGAGCAGTACTTC. Translated: CASSLGGGLYEQYF.

The chain joins TRBV11-1 to TRBJ2-3; D is unresolved. CDR1 is SGHAT, CDR2 FQDESV, per germline (reference sequence). Trimming stripped 3 bases from V and 5 bases from J, with 15 bases between. CDR3 length equals 15 residues. In DNA form, the CDR3 reads TGTGCCAGCAGCTTCCGAGGCCTTCGAAAAGATACGCAGTATTTT. This sequence encodes CASSFRGLRKDTQYF. Full variable domain (missing parts from reference TRBV11-1 and TRBJ2-3): EAEVAQSPRYKITEKSQAVAFWCDPISGHATLYWYRQILGQGPELLVQFQDESVVDDSQLPKDRFSAERLKGVDSTLKIQPAELGDSAMYLCASSFRGLRKDTQYFGPGTRLTVL.

This clone was seen just once. CDR3 in amino acids: CASRDRGDEQFF. The CDR3 DNA sequence: TGCGCCAGCCGGGACCGAGGGGATGAGCAGTTCTTC. The V and J genes are TRBV10-2 and TRBJ2-1, with D possibly being TRBD1 or TRBD2 (5 bases each). The V end was cut by 8 bases, the J end by 8 bases, with 13 bases between. The germline V gene encodes CDR1 WSHSY and CDR2 SAAADI. The CDR3 spans 12 residues.

The chain joins TRBV5-6 to TRBJ1-5; 7 bases are shared with TRBD1. Germline V gene data show CDR1 as SGHDT and CDR2 as YYEEEE. After removal of 4 bases from V and 6 bases from J, the junction contained 13 bases not matched to a gene. There are 16 residues in the CDR3. The CDR3: CASSIRRNRGGQPQHF. Written as DNA, the CDR3 is TGTGCCAGCAGCATCCGGCGTAACAGGGGTGGTCAGCCCCAGCATTTT.

The chain is built from TRBV5-6 and TRBJ1-1; TRBD1 is a possible D gene (5 bases). This CDR3 has 13 amino acids. Germline V gene data show CDR1 as SGHDT and CDR2 as YYEEEE. The V and J ends lost 2 bases and 1 base respectively, with 6 bases between them. CDR3 region: CASSFGGNTEAFF. CDR3 bases: TGTGCCAGCAGCTTCGGGGGGAACACTGAAGCTTTCTTT.

As DNA, the CDR3 is TGTGCCAGCAGCCAAAATCGGGGTTCGGGTAAGCCCCAGCATTTT. Translated: CASSQNRGSGKPQHF. The rearrangement links TRBV28 to TRBJ1-5; D gene ambiguous. The CDR3 has 15 residues. V was trimmed by 6 bases and J by 8 bases, leaving 20 bases between them. The V gene's germline CDR1 is MDHEN and CDR2 SYDVKM.

CDR3: CASSPRTGMNTEAFF. CDR3 sequence (DNA): TGTGCCAGTAGTCCACGGACAGGGATGAACACTGAAGCTTTCTTT. The chain is built from TRBV19 and TRBJ1-1, with 8 bases aligning to TRBD1. V lost 5 bases, J lost 0 bases, and 5 bases stayed unmatched. The germline gives CDR1 LNHDA, CDR2 SQIVND (reference sequence). There are 15 residues in the CDR3.

This chain uses TRBV28 with TRBJ2-2, with 11 positions matching TRBD1. V gave up 6 bases and J gave up 6 bases; unmatched junction bases: 6. The CDR3 spans 15 residues. Germline V gene data show CDR1 as MDHEN and CDR2 as SYDVKM. The DNA of the CDR3 is TGTGCCAGCAGGGTGGGACAGGGGGTACCCGGGGAGCTGTTTTTT. This gives the protein CASRVGQGVPGELFF.

The chain recombines TRBV20-1 with TRBJ2-4; D gene ambiguous. Germline V gene sequence: CDR1 DFQATT, CDR2 SNEGSKA (reference sequence). The V gene lost 3 bases and the J gene lost 2 bases, with 8 bases spanning the gap. The CDR3 runs 13 residues. CDR3 protein: CSASVMSKNIQYF. The CDR3 DNA reads as TGCAGTGCTAGTGTGATGTCCAAAAACATTCAGTACTTC.

This chain uses TRBV4-1 with TRBJ1-3, with 9 nucleotides matching TRBD1. In germline, CDR1 is MGHRA, CDR2 YSYEKL. The CDR3 contains 20 residues. V was clipped by 0 bases and J by 0 bases; unmatched bases: 12. As DNA, the CDR3 is TGCGCCAGCAGCCAAGACCTGGACAGGGGTTTTCTCAGCTCTGGAAACACCATATATTTT. It translates to CASSQDLDRGFLSSGNTIYF.

V usage is TRBV4-2 and J usage is TRBJ1-4; 7 nucleotides match TRBD1. CDR1 LGHNA and CDR2 YNFKEQ come from the germline V gene. This CDR3 is built from 16 residues. Trimming took 3 bases from V and 5 from J; bases not matched to a gene: 9. CDR3 residues: CASSQGADRANEKLFF. The CDR3 DNA sequence: TGTGCCAGCAGCCAGGGAGCCGACAGGGCCAATGAAAAACTGTTTTTT.

Of note for this clone: The same CDR3 can be traced to other DNA sequences in this sample. The V gene is TRBV7-2, the J gene TRBJ2-5; D not certain. The V and J ends lost 1 base and 4 bases respectively, with 4 bases between them. The germline CDR1 and CDR2 sequences are SGHTA and FQGNSA. The CDR3 consists of 12 residues. In DNA form, the CDR3 reads TGTGCCAGCAGCTTAGTTCGAGAGACCCAGTACTTC. It translates to CASSLVRETQYF. The entire variable domain, with the rest obtained from reference TRBV7-2 and TRBJ2-5, is as follows: GAGVSQSPSNKVTEKGKDVELRCDPISGHTALYWYRQSLGQGLEFLIYFQGNSAPDKSGLPSDRFSAERTGGSVSTLTIQRTQQEDSAVYLCASSLVRETQYFGPGTRLLVL.

In its sample, this clone was seen a few times. The chain has TRBV28 and TRBJ2-5, with TRBD2 matching 7 bases. The CDR3 has 20 amino acids. V was clipped by 6 bases and J by 2 bases; unmatched bases: 24. The germline gives CDR1 MDHEN, CDR2 SYDVKM. CDR3: CASSPRLGAGPSREQETQYF. CDR3 in DNA: TGTGCCAGCAGCCCCCGTTTAGGAGCGGGACCCTCGAGGGAGCAAGAGACCCAGTACTTC.

This chain uses TRBV28 with TRBJ2-7, with 8 bases matching TRBD2. This CDR3 has 18 amino acids. With 3 bases clipped from V and 0 bases from J, the junction kept 13 bases outside the gene matches. Germline assignment: CDR1 MDHEN and CDR2 SYDVKM. In nucleotides, the CDR3 is TGTGCCAGCAGTTTTTACGGTAGCGGGGCACAGAGCTCCTACGAGCAGTACTTC. Translating it yields CASSFYGSGAQSSYEQYF.

The chain recombines TRBV30 with TRBJ2-2; 10 bases match TRBD1. Germline lookup yields CDR1 GTSNPN and CDR2 SVGIG (reference sequence). V shed 1 base, J shed 6 bases, and the junction held 5 bases outside the gene matches. This CDR3 is built from 15 residues. The CDR3 loop reads CAWSAGTGVSGELFF. The CDR3 bases are TGTGCCTGGAGTGCCGGGACAGGGGTGTCCGGGGAGCTGTTTTTT.

In its sample, this clone was seen a few times. V and J are TRBV7-2 and TRBJ2-6; D gene ambiguous. The length of the CDR3 is 15 residues. Trimming left V 4 bases short and J 1 base short, with 8 bases between. In germline, CDR1 is SGHTA, CDR2 FQGNSA. In DNA, the CDR3 is TGTGCCAGCAGCTCCCTCCGATCTGGGGCCAACGTCCTGACTTTC. This encodes CASSSLRSGANVLTF.

In this sample, this clone turned up once. The gene calls are TRBV28 and TRBJ1-6; no firm D call. CDR1 and CDR2 (germline): MDHEN, SYDVKM. V was trimmed by 5 bases and J by 9 bases, leaving 8 bases between them. The CDR3 loop spans 12 amino acids. CDR3 coding DNA: TGTGCCAGCAGTCTCCTCCCTTCACCCCTCCACTTT. Protein sequence: CASSLLPSPLHF.

The chain employs TRBV2 and TRBJ1-1, with no clear D. CDR3 length: 13 residues. Germline CDR1 and CDR2: SNHLY and FYNNEI. Trimming cost V 0 bases and J 13 bases, with 15 bases left between them. The CDR3 region is CASSEAEEGRGFF. Here the CDR3 DNA reads TGTGCCAGCAGTGAAGCGGAAGAGGGAAGAGGTTTCTTT.

The chain links TRBV19 to TRBJ1-2, with 8 positions matching TRBD1. Per germline, CDR1 LNHDA and CDR2 SQIVND (reference sequence). The length of the CDR3 is 13 residues. V lost 7 bases, J lost 5 bases, and 6 bases stayed unmatched. CDR3 in amino acids: CASTGGQGYGYTF. CDR3 nucleotides: TGTGCCAGTACCGGTGGACAGGGTTATGGCTACACCTTC.

On this clone: Other DNA sequences from this sample encode an identical CDR3 as well. This rearrangement joins TRBV20-1 to TRBJ2-5; D may correspond to TRBD1 or TRBD2 (5 bases each). V lost 1 base and J lost 5, with 5 bases in between. There are 11 residues in the CDR3. The germline V gene has CDR1 DFQATT and CDR2 SNEGSKA (reference sequence). The CDR3 is CSARGGETQYF. CDR3 coding DNA: TGCAGTGCTAGAGGGGGGGAGACCCAGTACTTC.

The chain has TRBV5-4 and TRBJ2-1; 8 bases agree with TRBD2. J gave up 6 bases and V 0 bases, and 8 bases lay outside the gene matches. Germline V gene lookup returns CDR1 SGHNT and CDR2 YYREEE (reference sequence). CDR3 length equals 16 residues. Written as DNA, the CDR3 is TGTGCCAGCAGCTTGGAACTAGCGGCCCGCACCAATGAGCAGTTCTTC. Residues: CASSLELAARTNEQFF.

This chain connects TRBV7-9 to TRBJ2-3; D is undetermined. CDR3 length: 16 amino acids. Germline V gene lookup returns CDR1 SEHNR and CDR2 FQNEAQ (reference sequence). The germline V and J ends were trimmed by 4 bases and 2 bases, with 16 bases remaining between them. The CDR3 region is CASSSKASTSTDTQYF. The CDR3, as DNA: TGTGCCAGCAGCTCTAAAGCGAGTACCTCCACAGATACGCAGTATTTT.

This clone was picked up one time. The chain uses TRBV19 and TRBJ1-5; perhaps TRBD1 as D (5 bases). This CDR3 region has 12 residues. The germline V and J ends were trimmed by 5 bases and 7 bases, with 9 bases remaining between them. CDR1 and CDR2 (germline): LNHDA, SQIVND (reference sequence). Here the CDR3 DNA reads TGTGCCAGTAGTGGGACCGTCCAGCCCCAGCATTTT. It yields the protein CASSGTVQPQHF. Variable domain in full (rest from reference TRBV19 and TRBJ1-5): DGGITQSPKYLFRKEGQNVTLSCEQNLNHDAMYWYRQDPGQGLRLIYYSQIVNDFQKGDIAEGYSVSREKKESFPLTVTSAQKNPTAFYLCASSGTVQPQHFGDGTRLSIL.

This chain connects TRBV6-1 to TRBJ2-1; no definite D call. The CDR3 covers 14 residues. Deletions cut 0 bases from V and 9 bases from J, with 12 bases between. Germline assignment: CDR1 MNHNS and CDR2 SASEGT. The chain's CDR3 is CASSEAGSVSEQFF. Written as DNA, the CDR3 is TGTGCCAGCAGTGAAGCGGGATCTGTCAGTGAGCAGTTCTTC.

J is TRBJ2-2 and V is TRBV30, with 10 bases aligning to TRBD1. The CDR3 extends over 15 amino acids. V trimming: 3 bases; J trimming: 3 bases; junction bases outside the gene matches: 4. From germline, CDR1 is GTSNPN and CDR2 SVGIG (reference sequence). DNA for the CDR3: TGTGCCTGGAGCTCGACAGGGGGCCACACCGGGGAGCTGTTTTTT. Translation: CAWSSTGGHTGELFF.

The chain combines TRBV29-1 with TRBJ1-5; a possible D gene is TRBD1 (5 bases). With 4 bases removed from V and 4 bases from J, the gap between germline ends came to 11 bases. The CDR3 runs 13 residues. Per the germline V gene, CDR1 is SQVTM and CDR2 is ANQGSEA. The CDR3 loop reads CSVGAGGNQPQHF. DNA for the CDR3: TGCAGCGTTGGGGCTGGGGGAAATCAGCCCCAGCATTTT. The complete variable domain, with remaining parts taken from reference TRBV29-1 and TRBJ1-5, reads SAVISQKPSRDICQRGTSLTIQCQVDSQVTMMFWYRQQPGQSLTLIATANQGSEATYESGFVIDKFPISRPNLTFSTLTVSNMSPEDSSIYLCSVGAGGNQPQHFGDGTRLSIL.